One and the same sample provided the 11 T cell receptor beta chains below, sequenced in a study of blood T cell repertoires in COVID-19 (dated by TCRdb to between 2020 and 2021). Library creation used the immunoSEQ multiplex PCR assay. What TCRdb holds here is the immuneACCESS table cut down to in-frame rearrangements. Part of the clones is not present; checked against another copy, under half of the missing clones reflect an unresolved V gene, and the others are unexplained. Across this sample there are 65,000 to 75,000 clones, with roughly 80% seen only once. Under 5% of the sample is in the top ten clones. The sample was peripheral blood. These TCRs come from a woman aged 55-70 years with acute or convalescent COVID-19.

This sequence joins TRBV5-6 and TRBJ1-2; the D gene is possibly TRBD1 (5 bases). Looked up from germline, CDR1 is SGHDT and CDR2 is YYEEEE. The V end lost 3 bases, the J end lost 4 bases, and 7 bases lay between the germline ends. The CDR3 has 12 amino acids. The CDR3 region has the DNA TGTGCCAGCAGCTGGGGGGTCTATGGCTACACCTTC. It yields the protein CASSWGVYGYTF.

J is TRBJ2-7 and V is TRBV5-1; 8 positions agree with TRBD1. J was trimmed by 1 base and V by 4 bases; bases with no gene match: 7. Looked up from germline, CDR1 is SGHRS and CDR2 is YFSETQ. The CDR3 is made up of 15 amino acids. In DNA form, the CDR3 reads TGCGCCAGCAGCGGCGGGACAGGTATTTCCTACGAGCAGTACTTC. It encodes CASSGGTGISYEQYF.

This chain uses TRBV11-2 with TRBJ1-2, with 9 positions matching TRBD1. Germline V CDR1 and CDR2: SGHAT, FQNNGV. The CDR3 is made up of 13 amino acids. Unmatched junction bases numbered 1, after V lost 4 bases and J lost 4 bases. The DNA for the CDR3 is TGTGCCAGCAGCTGGGGACAGGGCTATGGCTACACCTTC. It translates to CASSWGQGYGYTF.

In DNA form, the CDR3 reads TGTGCCAGCAGCTTAGTGAGGTCCTCCTATGGCTACACCTTC. The encoded protein is CASSLVRSSYGYTF. This chain connects TRBV7-8 to TRBJ1-2; no clear D gene. Germline CDR1 is SGHVS and CDR2 is FQNEAQ. Trimming stripped 1 base from V and 4 bases from J, with 10 bases between. This CDR3 spans 14 amino acids. Full variable domain (missing parts from reference TRBV7-8 and TRBJ1-2): GAGVSQSPRYKVAKRGQDVALRCDPISGHVSLFWYQQALGQGPEFLTYFQNEAQLDKSGLPSDRFFAERPEGSVSTLKIQRTQQEDSAVYLCASSLVRSSYGYTFGSGTRLTVV.

This rearrangement joins TRBV30 to TRBJ1-1; TRBD1 is a possible D gene (6 bases). Trimming took off 7 bases at V and 5 bases at J, with 14 bases between the two ends. The V gene's germline CDR1 is GTSNPN and CDR2 SVGIG (reference sequence). The CDR3 runs 12 residues. CDR3: CASRDIGTEAFF. The CDR3 nucleotides read TGTGCCTCCCGGGACATCGGGACTGAAGCTTTCTTT. The full variable domain, with the rest looked up from reference TRBV30 and TRBJ1-1, is SQTIHQWPATLVQPVGSPLSLECTVEGTSNPNLYWYRQAAGRGLQLLFYSVGIGQISSEVPQNLSASRPQDRQFILSSKKLLLSDSGFYLCASRDIGTEAFFGQGTRLTVV.

The V call is TRBV10-3, the J call TRBJ2-3, with 11 positions matching TRBD2. The germline V gene encodes CDR1 ENHRY and CDR2 SYGVKD. The junction had 5 bases not matched to a gene; V was cut back by 7 bases and J by 2 bases. The CDR3 totals 15 residues. CDR3 bases: TGTGCCATCAATTTAGCGGGGGGGATCACAGATACGCAGTATTTT. Protein product: CAINLAGGITDTQYF.

V and J are TRBV10-3 and TRBJ2-2; the match to TRBD1 covers 9 bases. This CDR3 spans 15 amino acids. Germline V gene lookup returns CDR1 ENHRY and CDR2 SYGVKD. Losses at the gene ends were 6 bases for V and 3 bases for J; bases not matched to a gene: 5. Written as DNA, the CDR3 is TGTGCCATCAGGAGGACAGGGGCGGACACCGGGGAGCTGTTTTTT. This codes for CAIRRTGADTGELFF.

The chain links TRBV12-5 to TRBJ2-2; weak D call: TRBD2 (5 bases). V was clipped by 2 bases and J by 4 bases, with 14 bases between them. The CDR3 covers 16 residues. Per germline, CDR1 LGHNT and CDR2 FRNRAP. For the CDR3, the DNA is TGTGCTAGTGGTTTGTGGAGGTTCCAAGGCACCGGGGAGCTGTTTTTT. Translated: CASGLWRFQGTGELFF. The variable domain in full, with the rest retrieved from reference TRBV12-5 and TRBJ2-2, is DARVTQTPRHKVTEMGQEVTMRCQPILGHNTVFWYRQTMMQGLELLAYFRNRAPLDDSGMPKDRFSAEMPDATLATLKIQPSEPRDSAVYFCASGLWRFQGTGELFFGEGSRLTVL.

The gene calls are TRBV7-9 and TRBJ2-3, with D possibly matching TRBD2 (5 bases). The CDR3 extends over 14 amino acids. Germline CDR1 and CDR2: SEHNR and FQNEAQ (reference sequence). The germline V and J ends were trimmed by 2 bases and 6 bases, with 12 bases remaining between them. The CDR3 is CASSLSGGSDTQYF. DNA of the CDR3: TGTGCCAGCAGCTTAAGCGGCGGGTCGGATACGCAGTATTTT.

The genes are TRBV9 and TRBJ1-1; no clear D. From germline, CDR1 is SGDLS and CDR2 YYNGEE. Trimming left V 1 base short and J 1 base short, with 5 bases between. The CDR3 extends over 13 amino acids. For the CDR3, the DNA is TGTGCCAGCAGCGTAAACGGGAACACTGAAGCTTTCTTT. Its protein product is CASSVNGNTEAFF.

The chain links TRBV13 to TRBJ2-7; 9 bases are shared with TRBD2. Germline assignment: CDR1 PRHDT and CDR2 FYEKMQ (reference sequence). Losses at the gene ends were 2 bases for V and 3 bases for J; bases not matched to a gene: 5. The CDR3 consists of 15 residues. CDR3 protein: CASSLKAGGIYEQYF. The CDR3 DNA reads as TGTGCCAGCAGCTTAAAGGCGGGGGGGATCTACGAGCAGTACTTC.